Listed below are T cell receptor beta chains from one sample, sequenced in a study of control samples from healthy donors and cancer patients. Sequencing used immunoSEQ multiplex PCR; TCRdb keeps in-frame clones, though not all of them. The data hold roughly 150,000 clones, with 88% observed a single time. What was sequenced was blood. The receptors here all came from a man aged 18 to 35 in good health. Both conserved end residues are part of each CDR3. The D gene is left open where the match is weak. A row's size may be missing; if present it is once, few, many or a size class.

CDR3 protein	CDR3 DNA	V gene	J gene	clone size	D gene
CASSLRPPNTGELFF	TGTGCCAGCAGCCTTCGTCCTCCGAACACCGGGGAGCTGTTTTTT	TRBV7-2	TRBJ2-2	once	.
CASSPWEGTNSPLHF	TGCGCCAGCAGCCCGTGGGAGGGAACGAATTCACCCCTCCACTTT	TRBV5-1	TRBJ1-6	.	.
CASRALAGGYNEQFF	TGTGCCAGCAGGGCTCTAGCGGGGGGGTACAATGAGCAGTTCTTC	TRBV11-2	TRBJ2-1	.	TRBD2
CASSLDLGGNTIYF	TGCGCCAGCAGCTTGGACCTCGGCGGAAACACCATATATTTT	TRBV5-1	TRBJ1-3	.	.
CASRDRSAYEQYF	TGTGCCAGCAGGGACAGGTCGGCCTACGAGCAGTACTTC	TRBV28	TRBJ2-7	.	TRBD1
CASSLSGALGEKLFF	TGTGCCAGCAGCTTAAGCGGGGCCCTAGGTGAAAAACTGTTTTTT	TRBV11-2	TRBJ1-4	.	.
CASSLRGSYNEQFF	TGTGCCAGCAGTTTGCGGGGCTCCTACAATGAGCAGTTCTTC	TRBV28	TRBJ2-1	.	.
CASSIPGREEKLFF	TGTGCCAGTAGTATCCCAGGGAGGGAGGAAAAACTGTTTTTT	TRBV19	TRBJ1-4	.	.
CASSFPPRSFQGNYEQYF	TGTGCCAGCAGTTTCCCCCCCCGGTCGTTCCAGGGTAACTACGAGCAGTACTTC	TRBV28	TRBJ2-7	.	.
CASSEDGVEQYF	TGTGCCAGCAGTGAAGATGGAGTCGAGCAGTACTTC	TRBV6-1	TRBJ2-7	.	.
CASSVGFSLFF	TGTGCCAGCAGTGTAGGCTTCTCACTGTTTTTT	TRBV28	TRBJ1-4	.	.
CASSHASSPYEQYF	TGCGCCAGCAGCCATGCCTCCAGTCCCTACGAGCAGTACTTC	TRBV4-1	TRBJ2-7	.	.
CASSPSKISGRNTIYF	TGTGCCAGCTCCCCATCTAAAATCTCGGGAAGAAACACCATATATTTT	TRBV18	TRBJ1-3	.	.
CASREDSAINQPQHF	TGTGCCAGTAGGGAGGACTCGGCGATAAATCAGCCCCAGCATTTT	TRBV19	TRBJ1-5	.	.
CASSIGPQNTEAFF	TGTGCCAGTAGTATCGGCCCGCAGAACACTGAAGCTTTCTTT	TRBV19	TRBJ1-1	.	.
CASEDSVFPYNEQFF	TGTGCCAGCGAGGATAGCGTGTTTCCCTACAATGAGCAGTTCTTC	TRBV6-5	TRBJ2-1	.	.
CASSPTDRGGSYEQYF	TGTGCCAGCTCACCCACGGACAGGGGAGGGTCCTACGAGCAGTACTTC	TRBV18	TRBJ2-7	.	TRBD1
CASSPSGAKGNEQFF	TGTGCCAGCAGCCCCAGCGGGGCGAAGGGGAATGAGCAGTTCTTC	TRBV28	TRBJ2-1	.	TRBD2
CASSFDRSIRYGYTF	TGTGCCAGCAGTTTCGACCGAAGTATACGTTATGGCTACACCTTC	TRBV6-5	TRBJ1-2	.	.
CASSLGRVKDYEQYF	TGTGCCAGCAGCTTAGGCAGGGTAAAGGACTACGAGCAGTACTTC	TRBV7-2	TRBJ2-7	.	.
CASSHLIGTGMVEQFF	TGCGCCAGCAGCCACCTGATAGGGACAGGGATGGTTGAGCAGTTCTTC	TRBV4-1	TRBJ2-1	.	TRBD1
CASSLGGIDYYGYTF	TGTGCCAGCAGCTTGGGGGGGATCGATTACTATGGCTACACCTTC	TRBV5-6	TRBJ1-2	.	.